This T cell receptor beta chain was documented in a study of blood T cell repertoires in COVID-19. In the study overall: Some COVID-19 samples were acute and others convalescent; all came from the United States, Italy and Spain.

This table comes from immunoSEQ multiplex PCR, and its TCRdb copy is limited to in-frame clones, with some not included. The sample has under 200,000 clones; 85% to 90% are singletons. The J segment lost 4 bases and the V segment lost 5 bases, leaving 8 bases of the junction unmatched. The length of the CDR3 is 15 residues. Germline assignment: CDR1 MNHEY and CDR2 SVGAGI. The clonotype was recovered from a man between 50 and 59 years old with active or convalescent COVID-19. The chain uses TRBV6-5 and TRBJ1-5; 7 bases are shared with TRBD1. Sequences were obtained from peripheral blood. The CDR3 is CASSPGTAHNQPQHF. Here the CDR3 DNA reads TGTGCCAGCAGTCCTGGGACAGCCCATAATCAGCCCCAGCATTTT.